These 15 T cell receptor beta chains were all obtained from the same sample, sequenced in a study of blood T cells in healthy people across ages. A second about 7 to 11 cycle PCR used barcoded and J-beta primers. TCRdb redid the calling of the 5' RACE reads with MiXCR, one entry per CDR3 protein. The repertoire includes about 930,000 distinct CDR3 sequences, around 29% of them detected once, and roughly a tenth sits in the top ten. These records were also assigned to another study, of T cells of mothers and their children.

The specimen sequenced was blood. The receptors derive from a woman in her forties in good health.

The sample holds many counts of this clonotype. The chain has TRBV4-3 and TRBJ2-3; D uncertain. Germline loops: CDR1 LGHNA, CDR2 YSLEER. Deletions cut 0 bases from V and 5 bases from J, with 12 bases between. This CDR3 is 15 amino acids long. The CDR3 loop reads CASSQDPLVGDTQYF. CDR3 bases: TGCGCCAGCAGCCAAGATCCCCTAGTCGGAGATACGCAGTATTTT.

This clonotype was counted at least ten times. The chain is built from TRBV27 and TRBJ2-5, with no clear D. Trimming shortened V by 7 bases and J by 5 bases, and 17 bases separated the two germline ends. Germline CDR1 reads MNHEY; CDR2 reads SMNVEV (reference sequence). The CDR3 consists of 14 residues. CDR3 sequence reads: CASTPGPSGETQYF. The CDR3 DNA reads TGTGCCAGCACCCCGGGTCCCTCGGGTGAGACCCAGTACTTC.

J is TRBJ1-4 and V is TRBV27, with a possible D match to TRBD1 (5 bases). Germline V gene lookup returns CDR1 MNHEY and CDR2 SMNVEV (reference sequence). V dropped 3 bases and J dropped 10 bases, with 15 bases sitting between them. The CDR3 runs 14 residues. The CDR3 is CASSLGTLGGKLFF. CDR3 nucleotide sequence: TGTGCCAGCAGTTTGGGGACCCTCGGGGGAAAACTGTTTTTT.

This clonotype turned up a few times. The chain couples TRBV12-3 or TRBV12-4 to TRBJ2-4; 9 bases match TRBD2. The CDR3 extends over 14 amino acids. Trimming at V came to 5 bases and at J to 9 bases, leaving 8 bases not matched to a gene. The CDR3, as DNA: TGTGCCAGCAGTCGGGGACTAGCCCGGAGCATTCAGTACTTC. Residues: CASSRGLARSIQYF.

To note about this clonotype: This may be a read error: a much more frequent sequence differs by one nucleotide. The CDR3: CAISVGLAAQGTQYF. CDR3 DNA sequence: TGTGCCATCAGTGTGGGACTAGCGGCCCAAGGGACCCAGTACTTC. The V and J genes are TRBV10-3 and TRBJ2-5; the match to TRBD2 covers 11 bases. Germline loops: CDR1 ENHRY, CDR2 SYGVKD. The CDR3 has 15 amino acids.

In this sample, this clonotype turned up a few times. The chain combines TRBV7-2 with TRBJ2-7; tentatively, D is TRBD2 (5 bases). V lost 5 bases to trimming and J lost 2 bases, with 13 bases between them. CDR1 and CDR2 from the germline V gene are SGHTA and FQGNSA. There are 14 residues in the CDR3. This CDR3 reads CASSPSARAYEQYF. CDR3 nucleotide sequence: TGTGCCAGCAGCCCCTCCGCGAGGGCCTACGAGCAGTACTTC.

The chain is built from TRBV5-5 and TRBJ2-1; a weak D match, TRBD2 (6 bases). Germline loops: CDR1 SGHKS, CDR2 YYEKEE (reference sequence). The CDR3 runs 15 residues. The V gene lost 3 bases and the J gene lost 5 bases, with 15 bases spanning the gap. The CDR3 sequence is CASSSTGTVDNEQFF. The CDR3 DNA follows: TGTGCCAGCAGCTCTACCGGGACTGTGGACAATGAGCAGTTCTTC.

This chain uses TRBV6-1 with TRBJ2-7, with 11 bases aligning to TRBD2. Germline CDR1 and CDR2: MNHNS and SASEGT. The CDR3 spans 16 residues. V lost 4 bases and J lost 3; bases outside the gene matches: 8. The DNA for the CDR3 is TGTGCCAGCAGTGGATTTTTAGCGGGGGGGCTCTACGAGCAGTACTTC. Residues: CASSGFLAGGLYEQYF.

The gene calls are TRBV4-3 and TRBJ1-1; no clear D. CDR3 length: 15 residues. The germline gives CDR1 LGHNA, CDR2 YSLEER. V was cut by 0 bases and J by 2 bases, with 10 bases left in between. CDR3 protein: CASSQDTRGNTEAFF. CDR3 coding DNA: TGCGCCAGCAGCCAAGATACCCGGGGAAACACTGAAGCTTTCTTT.

The chain uses TRBV7-8 and TRBJ1-1; 8 nucleotides match TRBD1. Germline V lookup: CDR1 SGHVS, CDR2 FQNEAQ. The ends lost 5 bases at V and 1 base at J; junction bases unmatched: 6. There are 15 residues in the CDR3. The CDR3 DNA reads as TGTGCCAGCAGCACATCAACAGGGGGGAACACTGAAGCTTTCTTT. Translation gives CASSTSTGGNTEAFF. Drawing the rest from reference TRBV7-8 and TRBJ1-1, the complete variable domain is GAGVSQSPRYKVAKRGQDVALRCDPISGHVSLFWYQQALGQGPEFLTYFQNEAQLDKSGLPSDRFFAERPEGSVSTLKIQRTQQEDSAVYLCASSTSTGGNTEAFFGQGTRLTVV.

This clonotype showed up many times. The chain links TRBV20-1 to TRBJ2-1; D gene ambiguous. The CDR3 has 14 residues. Germline CDR1 and CDR2: DFQATT and SNEGSKA (reference sequence). The V and J ends lost 6 bases and 0 bases respectively, with 12 bases between them. The CDR3 here is CSAPSMSSYNEQFF. The CDR3 DNA reads as TGCAGTGCGCCCAGTATGAGCTCCTACAATGAGCAGTTCTTC.

The chain joins TRBV5-1 to TRBJ2-7; no definite D call. The CDR3 covers 15 residues. Trimming pared 4 bases from V and 0 bases from J, leaving 14 bases between. Germline-derived CDR1 and CDR2 are SGHRS and YFSETQ. CDR3 loop: CASSPAASLSYEQYF. Here the CDR3 DNA reads TGCGCCAGCAGCCCTGCGGCATCCCTCTCCTACGAGCAGTACTTC.

The chain joins TRBV16 to TRBJ1-6; 10 nucleotides match TRBD1. Germline V gene sequence: CDR1 KGHSY, CDR2 FQNENV. Germline trimming cut 4 bases from V and 9 bases from J; bases unmatched to any gene: 6. CDR3 length equals 15 residues. Here the CDR3 DNA reads TGTGCCAGCAGCCGTACCGGGACAGGGGTTTCACCCCTCCACTTT. It codes for CASSRTGTGVSPLHF.

CDR3 in amino acids: CSARDPGQGRPDTQYF. Here the CDR3 DNA reads TGCAGTGCTAGAGATCCGGGACAGGGGCGGCCAGATACGCAGTATTTT. The chain is built from TRBV20-1 and TRBJ2-3; 10 bases align to TRBD1. Germline CDR1 reads DFQATT; CDR2 reads SNEGSKA (reference sequence). The CDR3 is 16 residues long. V lost 0 bases to trimming and J lost 4 bases; unmatched junction nucleotides: 7.

On this clonotype itself: A read error may explain this, as a much larger clone is one base away. V and J are TRBV4-2 and TRBJ1-2, with 7 bases fitting TRBD1. CDR1 is LGHNA, CDR2 YNFKEQ, per germline. The CDR3 is made up of 15 amino acids. The CDR3 protein is CTSSETHRGNYGYTF. The CDR3 bases are TGTACCAGCAGCGAGACCCACAGGGGTAACTATGGCTACACCTTC.